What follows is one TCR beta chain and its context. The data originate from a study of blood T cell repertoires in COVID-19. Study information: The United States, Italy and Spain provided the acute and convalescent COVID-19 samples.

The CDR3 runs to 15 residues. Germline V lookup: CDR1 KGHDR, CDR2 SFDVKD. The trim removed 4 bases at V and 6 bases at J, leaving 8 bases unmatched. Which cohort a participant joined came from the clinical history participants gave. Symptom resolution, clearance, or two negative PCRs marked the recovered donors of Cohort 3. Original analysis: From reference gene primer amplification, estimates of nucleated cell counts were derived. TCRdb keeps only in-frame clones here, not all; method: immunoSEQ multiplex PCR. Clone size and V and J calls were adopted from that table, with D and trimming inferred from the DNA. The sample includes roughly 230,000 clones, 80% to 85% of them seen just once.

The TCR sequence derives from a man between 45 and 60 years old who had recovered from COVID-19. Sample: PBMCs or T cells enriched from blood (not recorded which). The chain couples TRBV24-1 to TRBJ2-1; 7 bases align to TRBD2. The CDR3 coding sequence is TGTGCCACCAGTGAGGGGAGGGGAATTTCCAATGAGCAGTTCTTC. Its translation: CATSEGRGISNEQFF.